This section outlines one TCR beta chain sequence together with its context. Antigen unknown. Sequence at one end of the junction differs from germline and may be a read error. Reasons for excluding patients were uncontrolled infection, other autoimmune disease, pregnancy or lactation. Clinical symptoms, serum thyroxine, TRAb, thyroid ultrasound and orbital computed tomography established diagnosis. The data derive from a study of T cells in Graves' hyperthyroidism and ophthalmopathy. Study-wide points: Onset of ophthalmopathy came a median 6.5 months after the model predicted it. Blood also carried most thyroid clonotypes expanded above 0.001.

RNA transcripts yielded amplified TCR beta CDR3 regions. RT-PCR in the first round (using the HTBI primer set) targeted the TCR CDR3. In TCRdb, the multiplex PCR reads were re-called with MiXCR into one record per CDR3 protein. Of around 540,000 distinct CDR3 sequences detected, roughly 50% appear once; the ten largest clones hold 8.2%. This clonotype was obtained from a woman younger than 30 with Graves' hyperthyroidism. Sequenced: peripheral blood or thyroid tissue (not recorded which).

This CDR3 reads CAGSTEETQYF. CDR3 bases: TGTGCCGGCAGCACTGAAGAGACCCAGTACTTC. This chain connects TRBV11-3 to TRBJ2-5; D gene unclear. The CDR3 covers 11 residues. The V gene's germline CDR1 is SGHNT and CDR2 YENEEA.